This T cell receptor beta chain comes out of a study of T cell changes during pregnancy in multiple sclerosis (dated by TCRdb to about 2019). Regarding the complete study: Changes in the T cell repertoire over the course of pregnancy were examined in this study in women with multiple sclerosis.

Library generation was performed with the immunoSEQ multiplex PCR assay. TCRdb retrieved this table from immuneACCESS and kept in-frame rearrangements only. Not all clones are present; in checked studies, unresolved V genes account for under half, and no reason is known for the remainder. The sample table shows about 22,000 clones, and roughly 90% are seen once. About 7.7% of the sample rests with the top ten. V loses 4 bases at its end and J loses 2 bases; junction bases beyond the gene matches: 1. The CDR3 spans 13 residues, from the cysteine through the phenylalanine. Only CDR3 DNA is held: 39 bases, read in frame from base 1. Sequences WSHSY (CDR1) and SAAADI (CDR2) are obtained from the germline V gene. Concerning this clone: Its specific antigen is unknown. No base quality values were provided; no much bigger clone lies one nucleotide off.

The sequencing used CD8+ T cells from peripheral blood mononuclear cells, collected after pregnancy. The chain is assembled from TRBV10-2 and TRBJ2-7, with 8 central nucleotides matching TRBD1. The TCR comes from a female donor with multiple sclerosis, enrolled in a pregnancy study. The CDR3 protein: CASSGTGPYEQYF. The sequenced DNA is TGCGCCAGCAGTGGGACAGGGCCCTACGAGCAGTACTTC.